The clone carrying this T cell receptor (beta chain) was detected many times. Antigen unknown. This sample is part of a study of identical twins. TCRdb re-called the 5' RACE reads with MiXCR, one entry per CDR3 protein. The sample gives around 480,000 distinct CDR3 sequences, more than 13% of which show up once; about 0.97% is in the top ten. The V gene's germline CDR1 is MNHEY and CDR2 SVGEGT. The CDR3 consists of 15 residues. With V trimmed by 6 bases and J by 4 bases, 6 bases remained unmatched. General study results and limits: Conclusions were drawn cross-sectionally by statistical analysis, without following the same donors. Part of the zero-insertion signal could reflect confounding by invariant MAIT and iNKT cells.

The same data also went into a second study, on yellow fever vaccine responses in identical twins.

Material: CD4+ T cells sorted from blood. The receptor's source is a woman aged 18-35 years in good health. V is TRBV6-2 or TRBV6-3 and J is TRBJ2-1; 10 bases agree with TRBD2. The CDR3 sequence: CASSPLAGVYNEQFF. In DNA form, the CDR3 reads TGTGCCAGCAGCCCTCTAGCGGGGGTTTACAATGAGCAGTTCTTC.